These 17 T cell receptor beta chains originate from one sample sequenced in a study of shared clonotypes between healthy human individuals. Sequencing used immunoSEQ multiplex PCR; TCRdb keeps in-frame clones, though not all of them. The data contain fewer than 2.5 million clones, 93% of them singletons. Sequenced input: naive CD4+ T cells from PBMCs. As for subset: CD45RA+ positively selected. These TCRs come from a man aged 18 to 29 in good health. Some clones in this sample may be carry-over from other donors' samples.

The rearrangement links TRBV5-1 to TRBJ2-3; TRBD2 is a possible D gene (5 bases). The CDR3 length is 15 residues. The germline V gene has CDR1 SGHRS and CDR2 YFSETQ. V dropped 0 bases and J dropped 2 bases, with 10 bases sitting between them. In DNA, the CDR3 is TGCGCCAGCAGCTTGGCTAGCCGAAACACAGATACGCAGTATTTT. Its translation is CASSLASRNTDTQYF.

The DNA for the CDR3 is TGCGCCAGCAGCCTTCTATTAGGTGATACGCAGTATTTT. Amino acids: CASSLLLGDTQYF. The chain has TRBV5-1 and TRBJ2-3, with D uncertain. In germline, CDR1 is SGHRS, CDR2 YFSETQ. Trimming pared 4 bases from V and 6 bases from J, leaving 12 bases between. The CDR3 runs 13 residues.

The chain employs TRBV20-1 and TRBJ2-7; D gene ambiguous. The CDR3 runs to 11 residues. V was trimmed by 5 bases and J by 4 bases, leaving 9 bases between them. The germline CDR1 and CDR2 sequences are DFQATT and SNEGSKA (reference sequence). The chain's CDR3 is CSAFNSYEQYF. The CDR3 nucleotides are TGCAGTGCTTTTAACTCGTACGAGCAGTACTTC.

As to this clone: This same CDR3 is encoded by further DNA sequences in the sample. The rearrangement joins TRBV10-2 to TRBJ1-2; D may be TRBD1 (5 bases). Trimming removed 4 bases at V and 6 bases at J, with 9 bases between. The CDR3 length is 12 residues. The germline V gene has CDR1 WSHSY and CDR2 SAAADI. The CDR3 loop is CASSGGGDGYTF. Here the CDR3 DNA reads TGCGCCAGCAGTGGAGGAGGGGATGGCTACACCTTC.

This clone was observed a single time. CDR3 coding DNA: TGTGCCAGCAGTGGGGCTAGCGCAAACTACGAGCAGTACTTC. Encoded protein: CASSGASANYEQYF. The chain joins TRBV6-1 to TRBJ2-7; TRBD2 is a possible D gene (6 bases). V lost 4 bases to trimming and J lost 3 bases, with 13 bases between them. Germline V gene data show CDR1 as MNHNS and CDR2 as SASEGT. This CDR3 has 14 amino acids.

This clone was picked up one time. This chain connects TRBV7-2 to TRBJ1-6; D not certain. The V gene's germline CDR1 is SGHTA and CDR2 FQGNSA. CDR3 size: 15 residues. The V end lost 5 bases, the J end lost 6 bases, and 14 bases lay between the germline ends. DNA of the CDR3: TGTGCCAGCAGCACCCCGAGGCAGCCTAATTCACCCCTCCACTTT. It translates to CASSTPRQPNSPLHF.

This CDR3 reads CASRGVPTNYEQYF. The CDR3 region has the DNA TGCGCCAGCAGGGGAGTTCCGACAAACTACGAGCAGTACTTC. The J gene is TRBJ2-7, the V gene TRBV5-1; perhaps TRBD2 as D (5 bases). The V and J ends lost 5 bases and 3 bases respectively, with 15 bases between them. From germline, CDR1 is SGHRS and CDR2 YFSETQ. CDR3 length: 14 residues.

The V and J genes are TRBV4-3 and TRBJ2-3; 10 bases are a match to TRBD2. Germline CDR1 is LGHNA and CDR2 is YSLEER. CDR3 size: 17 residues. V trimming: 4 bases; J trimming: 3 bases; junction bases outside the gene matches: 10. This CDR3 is CASSRSLPGLATDTQYF. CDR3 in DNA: TGCGCCAGCAGCCGGTCCCTCCCGGGACTAGCGACAGATACGCAGTATTTT.

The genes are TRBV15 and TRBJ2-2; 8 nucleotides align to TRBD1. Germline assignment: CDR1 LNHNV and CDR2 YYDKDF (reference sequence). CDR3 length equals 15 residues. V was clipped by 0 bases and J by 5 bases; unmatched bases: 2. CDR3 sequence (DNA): TGTGCCACCAGCAGAGATCAGGGGGCGACCGGGGAGCTGTTTTTT. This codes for CATSRDQGATGELFF.

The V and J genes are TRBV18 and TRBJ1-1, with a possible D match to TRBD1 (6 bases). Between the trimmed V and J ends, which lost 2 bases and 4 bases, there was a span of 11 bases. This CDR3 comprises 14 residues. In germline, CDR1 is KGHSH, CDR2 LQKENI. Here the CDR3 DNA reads TGTGCCAGCTCACCAGGGATCAGGGGCACTGAAGCTTTCTTT. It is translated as CASSPGIRGTEAFF.

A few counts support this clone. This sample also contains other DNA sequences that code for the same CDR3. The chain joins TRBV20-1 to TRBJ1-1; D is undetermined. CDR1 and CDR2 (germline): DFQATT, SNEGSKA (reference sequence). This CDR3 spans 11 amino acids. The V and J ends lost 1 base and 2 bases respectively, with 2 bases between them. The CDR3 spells CSARANTEAFF. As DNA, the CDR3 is TGCAGTGCTAGAGCTAACACTGAAGCTTTCTTT.

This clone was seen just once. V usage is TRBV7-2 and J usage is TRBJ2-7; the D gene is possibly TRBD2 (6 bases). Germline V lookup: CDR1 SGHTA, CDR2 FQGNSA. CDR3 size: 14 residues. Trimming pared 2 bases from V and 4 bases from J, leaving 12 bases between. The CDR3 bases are TGTGCCAGCAGCTTAACGGGAGCGGGTTACGAGCAGTACTTC. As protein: CASSLTGAGYEQYF.

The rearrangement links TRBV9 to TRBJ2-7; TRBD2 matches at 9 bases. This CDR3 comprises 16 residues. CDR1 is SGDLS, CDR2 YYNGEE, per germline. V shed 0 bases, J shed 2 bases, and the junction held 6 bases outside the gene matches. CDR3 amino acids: CASSVASSGATYEQYF. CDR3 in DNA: TGTGCCAGCAGCGTAGCCTCTAGCGGGGCAACCTACGAGCAGTACTTC. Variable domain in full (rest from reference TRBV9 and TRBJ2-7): DSGVTQTPKHLITATGQRVTLRCSPRSGDLSVYWYQQSLDQGLQFLIQYYNGEERAKGNILERFSAQQFPDLHSELNLSSLELGDSALYFCASSVASSGATYEQYFGPGTRLTVT.

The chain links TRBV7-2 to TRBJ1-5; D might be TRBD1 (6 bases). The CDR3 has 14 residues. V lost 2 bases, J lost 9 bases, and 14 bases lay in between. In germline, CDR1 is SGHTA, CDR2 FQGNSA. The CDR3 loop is CASSLRGAGVPQHF. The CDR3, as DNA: TGTGCCAGCAGCTTAAGGGGGGCCGGGGTGCCCCAGCATTTT.

The DNA of the CDR3 is TGTGCCAGCAGCCCGGGACTAGCGGGAGGAGTAATCACCGGGGAGCTGTTTTTT. Translated: CASSPGLAGGVITGELFF. V gene TRBV11-2 combines with J gene TRBJ2-2, with 15 nucleotides matching TRBD2. Looked up from germline, CDR1 is SGHAT and CDR2 is FQNNGV. There are 18 residues in the CDR3. V lost 5 bases, J lost 4 bases, and 8 bases stayed unmatched.

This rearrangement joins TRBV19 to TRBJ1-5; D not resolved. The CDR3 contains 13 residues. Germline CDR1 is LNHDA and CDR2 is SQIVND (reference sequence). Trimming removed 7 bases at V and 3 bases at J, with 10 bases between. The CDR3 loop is CASTPDHNQPQHF. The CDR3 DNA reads TGTGCCAGTACCCCGGACCACAATCAGCCCCAGCATTTT. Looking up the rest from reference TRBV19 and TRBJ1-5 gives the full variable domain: DGGITQSPKYLFRKEGQNVTLSCEQNLNHDAMYWYRQDPGQGLRLIYYSQIVNDFQKGDIAEGYSVSREKKESFPLTVTSAQKNPTAFYLCASTPDHNQPQHFGDGTRLSIL.

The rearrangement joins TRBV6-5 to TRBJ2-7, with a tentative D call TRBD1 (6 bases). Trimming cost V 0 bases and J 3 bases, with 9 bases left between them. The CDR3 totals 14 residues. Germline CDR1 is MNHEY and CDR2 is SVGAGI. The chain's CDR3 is CASSYSFRGYEQYF. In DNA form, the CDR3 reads TGTGCCAGCAGTTACTCGTTCAGGGGCTACGAGCAGTACTTC.